This T cell receptor (beta chain) is drawn from a study of T cell changes during pregnancy in multiple sclerosis. TCRdb's table, derived via immunoSEQ multiplex PCR, lists solely in-frame clones and lacks some. Of 60,000 to 70,000 clones listed, roughly 90% are singletons. Trimming shortened V by 4 bases and J by 4 bases, and 5 bases separated the two germline ends. The germline gives CDR1 SNHLY, CDR2 FYNNEI. This CDR3 has 12 residues. The specimen comprised peripheral blood, sampled in the second trimester of pregnancy. The TCR originated in a female donor in good health, enrolled as a control in a pregnancy study. This chain connects TRBV2 to TRBJ2-1; D call uncertain. The CDR3 region is CASSAVYNEQFF. DNA for the CDR3: TGTGCCAGCAGTGCGGTATACAATGAGCAGTTCTTC.